The 28 T cell receptor beta chains given below trace back to one sample, sequenced in a study of cytomegalovirus exposure and HLA in healthy donors. Data came from immunoSEQ multiplex PCR; TCRdb stores just in-frame clones and leaves some out. The table shows over 200,000 clones, with 88% occurring only once. Sequencing was carried out using PBMCs. All receptors come from a woman younger than 30 in good health and CMV-seronegative.

The chain employs TRBV27 and TRBJ2-1; D unresolved. The V gene lost 4 bases and the J gene lost 7 bases, with 14 bases spanning the gap. The germline gives CDR1 MNHEY, CDR2 SMNVEV (reference sequence). The CDR3 covers 14 residues. The CDR3 nucleotides are TGTGCCAGCAGTTCCGTGTTGGGCCTGAATGAGCAGTTCTTC. Translating gives CASSSVLGLNEQFF.

This CDR3 is CASSEGQFNTEAFF. As DNA, the CDR3 is TGTGCCAGCAGTGAAGGCCAGTTTAACACTGAAGCTTTCTTT. This chain connects TRBV2 to TRBJ1-1; D is undetermined. The CDR3 has 14 residues. Germline CDR1 is SNHLY and CDR2 is FYNNEI. V was shortened by 1 base and J by 2 bases, with 8 bases between the two germline ends.

This sequence joins TRBV2 and TRBJ2-5; TRBD1 matches at 8 bases. V was pared by 6 bases and J by 5 bases, with 11 bases of the junction left unmatched. Germline values: CDR1 SNHLY, CDR2 FYNNEI. The CDR3 has 15 residues. CDR3: CASSRASTGGETQYF. CDR3 nucleotide sequence: TGTGCCAGCAGCCGCGCCTCAACAGGGGGGGAGACCCAGTACTTC.

This clone was detected once. The V call is TRBV7-9, the J call TRBJ2-7; D is undetermined. The V end lost 3 bases, the J end lost 0 bases, and 6 bases lay between the germline ends. CDR3 size: 13 residues. CDR1 is SEHNR, CDR2 FQNEAQ, per germline (reference sequence). The CDR3 bases are TGTGCCAGCAGCTTGGAGAACTCCTACGAGCAGTACTTC. This gives the protein CASSLENSYEQYF. The variable domain in full, completed from reference TRBV7-9 and TRBJ2-7, reads DTGVSQNPRHKITKRGQNVTFRCDPISEHNRLYWYRQTLGQGPEFLTYFQNEAQLEKSRLLSDRFSAERPKGSFSTLEIQRTEQGDSAMYLCASSLENSYEQYFGPGTRLTVT.

V usage is TRBV30 and J usage is TRBJ1-1, with 7 positions matching TRBD1. CDR1 is GTSNPN and CDR2 is SVGIG in the germline V gene (reference sequence). The CDR3 runs to 14 residues. With 0 bases clipped from V and 6 bases from J, the junction kept 7 bases outside the gene matches. The CDR3 nucleotides are TGTGCCTGGAGTGTCACAGGGGCGCCGGCTGAAGCTTTCTTT. Its protein is CAWSVTGAPAEAFF.

This chain uses TRBV2 with TRBJ2-7, with D hard to call. This CDR3 region has 11 residues. V lost 5 bases and J lost 1, with 3 bases in between. Germline assignment: CDR1 SNHLY and CDR2 FYNNEI. The CDR3 DNA is TGTGCCAGCAGTATATCCTACGAGCAGTACTTC. Translating gives CASSISYEQYF.

The chain uses TRBV21-1 and TRBJ1-2. TRBV21-1 is a pseudogene segment. The CDR3 loop spans 16 amino acids. CDR3 nucleotide sequence: TGTGCCAGCAGCAAAGTTTACAAGATACTAAACTATGGCTACACCTTC. It encodes CASSKVYKILNYGYTF.

The CDR3 loop reads CASSPTRAKGDQETQYF. DNA of the CDR3: TGTGCCAGCAGCCCCACCCGCGCCAAGGGGGACCAAGAGACCCAGTACTTC. The chain has TRBV13 and TRBJ2-5, with D tentatively TRBD1 (6 bases). V was clipped by 5 bases and J by 0 bases, with 19 bases between them. CDR1 is PRHDT, CDR2 FYEKMQ, per germline (reference sequence). CDR3 size: 17 residues.

This chain links TRBV6-4 with TRBJ2-1; 8 positions agree with TRBD2. The germline CDR1 and CDR2 sequences are MRHNA and SNTAGT. V lost 5 bases to trimming and J lost 7 bases; unmatched junction nucleotides: 7. The CDR3 loop spans 14 amino acids. CDR3: CASSREGGGNEQFF. In nucleotides, the CDR3 is TGTGCCAGCAGTCGGGAGGGCGGGGGTAATGAGCAGTTCTTC.

The genes are TRBV6-5 and TRBJ1-1; 7 bases fit TRBD1. CDR3 size: 15 residues. Germline V gene sequence: CDR1 MNHEY, CDR2 SVGAGI. With 1 base clipped from V and 5 bases from J, the junction kept 7 bases outside the gene matches. This CDR3 reads CASSYFRQGRTEAFF. CDR3 coding DNA: TGTGCCAGCAGTTACTTTCGACAGGGCCGGACTGAAGCTTTCTTT.

This clone was recorded once. The chain has TRBV10-3 and TRBJ1-1; unclear D gene. Germline V gene lookup returns CDR1 ENHRY and CDR2 SYGVKD. Trimming stripped 3 bases from V and 6 bases from J, with 14 bases between. The CDR3 spans 14 residues. DNA of the CDR3: TGTGCCATCAGTGACAGGCCCTTGAGAGCTGAAGCTTTCTTT. Translated, it gives CAISDRPLRAEAFF.

The rearrangement uses TRBV6-6 and TRBJ2-7, with D maybe TRBD1 (6 bases). Germline CDR1 is MNHNY and CDR2 is SVGAGI (reference sequence). This CDR3 is 15 amino acids long. Trimming pared 0 bases from V and 4 bases from J, leaving 13 bases between. In DNA form, the CDR3 reads TGTGCCAGCAGTTACTCGAAAGGACAGTATTACGAGCAGTACTTC. Translating it yields CASSYSKGQYYEQYF.

This chain links TRBV28 with TRBJ1-3; D might be TRBD1 (6 bases). Looked up from germline, CDR1 is MDHEN and CDR2 is SYDVKM. This CDR3 contains 14 residues. Trimming removed 3 bases at V and 1 base at J, with 7 bases between. CDR3 sequence (DNA): TGTGCCAGCAGTTTCGACAGGTCTGGAAACACCATATATTTT. Translating it yields CASSFDRSGNTIYF.

The V gene is TRBV28, the J gene TRBJ2-7; 8 bases agree with TRBD1. There are 16 residues in the CDR3. V gave up 10 bases and J gave up 2 bases; unmatched junction bases: 16. Germline V gene data show CDR1 as MDHEN and CDR2 as SYDVKM. CDR3 bases: TGTGCCACCATTACCCCCCCCGACAGGGGAGCCTACGAGCAGTACTTC. Translating gives CATITPPDRGAYEQYF.

The genes are TRBV9 and TRBJ2-1; no reliable D call. Deletions cut 0 bases from V and 5 bases from J, with 6 bases between. The CDR3 is made up of 13 amino acids. CDR1 SGDLS and CDR2 YYNGEE come from the germline V gene. The CDR3 nucleotides are TGTGCCAGCAGCGTAGGACTGCACAATGAGCAGTTCTTC. Translation: CASSVGLHNEQFF.

The J gene is TRBJ2-7, the V gene TRBV28, with D unclear. The V gene lost 5 bases and the J gene lost 6 bases, with 20 bases spanning the gap. Germline CDR1 reads MDHEN; CDR2 reads SYDVKM. This CDR3 is 15 amino acids long. The CDR3 is CASSTKEQISVEQYF. CDR3 DNA sequence: TGTGCCAGCAGTACGAAGGAGCAGATCTCGGTCGAGCAGTACTTC.

This clone has just one count. The chain joins TRBV7-9 to TRBJ2-3; a possible D gene is TRBD2 (5 bases). In germline, CDR1 is SEHNR, CDR2 FQNEAQ (reference sequence). The V end lost 6 bases, the J end lost 4 bases, and 8 bases lay between the germline ends. CDR3 length equals 12 residues. CDR3 DNA: TGTGCCAGCAGTGTGGGAGCAGATACGCAGTATTTT. It codes for CASSVGADTQYF. Combining the CDR3 with reference TRBV7-9 and TRBJ2-3 gives the whole variable domain DTGVSQNPRHKITKRGQNVTFRCDPISEHNRLYWYRQTLGQGPEFLTYFQNEAQLEKSRLLSDRFSAERPKGSFSTLEIQRTEQGDSAMYLCASSVGADTQYFGPGTRLTVL.

The chain couples TRBV11-2 to TRBJ1-2; 7 bases agree with TRBD1. V was clipped by 4 bases and J by 7 bases; unmatched bases: 6. CDR3 length: 13 amino acids. Germline V gene lookup returns CDR1 SGHAT and CDR2 FQNNGV. The CDR3 DNA reads TGTGCCAGCAGCTCAGACAGGGAGGTTGGCTACACCTTC. This translates into CASSSDREVGYTF.

The V and J genes are TRBV7-8 and TRBJ2-2, with 7 bases matching TRBD2. Germline V gives CDR1 SGHVS, CDR2 FQNEAQ. The CDR3 length is 16 residues. With 5 bases clipped from V and 7 bases from J, the junction kept 13 bases outside the gene matches. CDR3: CASSRTSVSGGGELFF. The CDR3 region has the DNA TGTGCCAGCAGCAGAACTAGCGTCTCCGGGGGCGGGGAGCTGTTTTTT. Looking up the rest from reference TRBV7-8 and TRBJ2-2 gives the full variable domain: GAGVSQSPRYKVAKRGQDVALRCDPISGHVSLFWYQQALGQGPEFLTYFQNEAQLDKSGLPSDRFFAERPEGSVSTLKIQRTQQEDSAVYLCASSRTSVSGGGELFFGEGSRLTVL.

This chain connects TRBV7-2 to TRBJ1-5; 7 positions agree with TRBD1. The CDR3 consists of 15 residues. The germline CDR1 and CDR2 sequences are SGHTA and FQGNSA. The ends lost 5 bases at V and 0 bases at J; junction bases unmatched: 4. CDR3 in amino acids: CASSPQGYSNQPQHF. The CDR3 DNA follows: TGTGCCAGCAGCCCACAGGGGTATAGCAATCAGCCCCAGCATTTT.

The chain is built from TRBV9 and TRBJ1-1; 8 nucleotides agree with TRBD1. CDR1 SGDLS and CDR2 YYNGEE come from the germline V gene. The CDR3 sequence is 15 residues long. The junction had 7 bases not matched to a gene; V was cut back by 0 bases and J by 6 bases. The chain's CDR3 is CASSVGTGGLAEAFF. CDR3 nucleotides: TGTGCCAGCAGCGTAGGCACAGGGGGACTCGCTGAAGCTTTCTTT.

The chain carries TRBV27 and TRBJ2-7; D may be TRBD2 (5 bases). V lost 9 bases and J 6 bases, leaving 24 bases between the germline ends. The CDR3 length is 15 residues. CDR1 and CDR2 (germline): MNHEY, SMNVEV (reference sequence). CDR3 DNA: TGTGCCAGTTCCCGACTACCCTCTCCGTCTGGCGAGCAGTACTTC. This sequence encodes CASSRLPSPSGEQYF.

Worth noting for this clone: This same CDR3 is encoded by further DNA sequences in the sample. V usage is TRBV5-1 and J usage is TRBJ2-3, with a tentative D call TRBD2 (6 bases). Germline CDR1 and CDR2: SGHRS and YFSETQ. The CDR3 extends over 15 amino acids. The V end lost 0 bases, the J end lost 3 bases, and 11 bases lay between the germline ends. The CDR3 sequence is CASSLGSSGTDTQYF. CDR3 nucleotide sequence: TGCGCCAGCAGCTTGGGCTCCAGCGGGACAGATACGCAGTATTTT.

V gene TRBV4-1 combines with J gene TRBJ1-1; D is possibly TRBD1 (5 bases). In germline, CDR1 is MGHRA, CDR2 YSYEKL. The germline V and J ends were trimmed by 4 bases and 4 bases, with 19 bases remaining between them. This CDR3 has 16 residues. The CDR3 loop reads CASSLAELGGGTEAFF. The DNA of the CDR3 is TGCGCCAGCAGCCTTGCAGAGTTGGGGGGTGGCACTGAAGCTTTCTTT.

The chain combines TRBV2 with TRBJ2-1, with D possibly being TRBD2 (6 bases). The germline V gene has CDR1 SNHLY and CDR2 FYNNEI. V dropped 6 bases and J dropped 0 bases, with 18 bases sitting between them. This CDR3 has 17 amino acids. CDR3 loop: CASSPEPPGGSYNEQFF. As DNA, the CDR3 is TGTGCCAGCAGCCCGGAGCCGCCCGGGGGCTCCTACAATGAGCAGTTCTTC.

The chain uses TRBV28 and TRBJ2-7, with a weak D call TRBD1 (5 bases). Germline CDR1 reads MDHEN; CDR2 reads SYDVKM. V was pared by 3 bases and J by 7 bases, with 10 bases between. The CDR3 spans 12 residues. The DNA of the CDR3 is TGTGCCAGCAGTTTGCAGGGAAATGAGCAGTACTTC. As protein: CASSLQGNEQYF.

This chain links TRBV28 with TRBJ2-7; 7 nucleotides match TRBD1. Trimming at V came to 10 bases and at J to 9 bases, leaving 18 bases not matched to a gene. Germline CDR1 is MDHEN and CDR2 is SYDVKM. This CDR3 region has 14 residues. The CDR3 here is CATTTSGQRQGQYF. The CDR3 DNA sequence: TGTGCCACCACGACGTCGGGCCAGAGACAGGGGCAGTACTTC.

V gene TRBV19 combines with J gene TRBJ1-1; TRBD1 aligns across 7 bases. This CDR3 has 14 amino acids. With 6 bases clipped from V and 3 bases from J, the junction kept 7 bases outside the gene matches. Per germline, CDR1 LNHDA and CDR2 SQIVND (reference sequence). The CDR3 region is CASRIQGYDTEAFF. The CDR3 coding sequence is TGTGCCAGTAGAATACAGGGGTATGACACTGAAGCTTTCTTT.